Listed below are T cell receptor beta chains from one sample, sequenced in a study of shared clonotypes between healthy human individuals. The method was immunoSEQ multiplex PCR; TCRdb's version includes in-frame clones alone and lacks a portion of them. This table holds hundreds of thousands of clones, about 74% found once. The sequenced sample consisted of memory CD4+ T cells sorted from blood. These receptors were collected from a woman younger than 45 in good health. CDR3s include the opening cysteine and the closing phenylalanine or tryptophan. The order of the fields is CDR3 DNA, CDR3 protein, clone size, D gene, V gene, J gene. The D gene is left open where the match is weak. For some rows the clone size is stated as once, few or many, or as a class when expanded; others skip it.

TGCGCCAGCAGCCTAACCCTACAGGGGCCCAGGAACTATGGCTACACCTTC	CASSLTLQGPRNYGYTF	-	TRBD1	TRBV4-1	TRBJ1-2
TGTGCCAGCAGCTTAATGATGGCAGTAGGCAATGAGCAGTTCTTC	CASSLMMAVGNEQFF	-	-	TRBV7-3	TRBJ2-1
TGTGCCAGCAGAAGGGGCCGACAGGACTACGAGCAGTACTTC	CASRRGRQDYEQYF	-	-	TRBV6-5	TRBJ2-7
TGCAGCGTTGGTTTCCAGGGGACAGGGGGCAAGGATGAGCAGTTCTTC	CSVGFQGTGGKDEQFF	many	TRBD1	TRBV29-1	TRBJ2-1
TGCGCCAGCAGCCAACTCGCCAGGATTAATGAAAAACTGTTTTTT	CASSQLARINEKLFF	-	-	TRBV4-1	TRBJ1-4
TGTGCCAGCAGTCCTCGTAGACAGGAGGGAGAGCCCCAGCATTTT	CASSPRRQEGEPQHF	-	-	TRBV6-1	TRBJ1-5
TGTGCCAGCAGTTCCCCAGGGGGTCCGGGCTACGAGCAGTACTTC	CASSSPGGPGYEQYF	-	TRBD1	TRBV28	TRBJ2-7
TGTGCCAGCAGGGGGTCGGCGTCGAACACTGAAGCTTTCTTT	CASRGSASNTEAFF	-	-	TRBV27	TRBJ1-1
TGTGCCTGGAGCCAAACTCGAGTTGGGGCTGGGGCCAACGTCCTGACTTTC	CAWSQTRVGAGANVLTF	-	-	TRBV30	TRBJ2-6
TGTGCCAGCAGCCAAGAGAAGGTATCCTACAATGAGCAGTTCTTC	CASSQEKVSYNEQFF	-	-	TRBV14	TRBJ2-1
TGTGCCAGCAGCGCGGTTGGCTCCGGGACGAAAGTAACCTACGAGCAGTACTTC	CASSAVGSGTKVTYEQYF	-	-	TRBV5-5	TRBJ2-7
TGTGCCAGCAGACTAGGGACATGGACCCCTAACACCGGGGAGCTGTTTTTT	CASRLGTWTPNTGELFF	many	-	TRBV11-2	TRBJ2-2
TGTGCCAGCAGGGTGGACCCCTACGAGCAGTACTTC	CASRVDPYEQYF	-	-	TRBV2	TRBJ2-7
TGTGCCAGTAGGCCGGGACAGGGGCCCTACGAGCAGTACTTC	CASRPGQGPYEQYF	-	TRBD1	TRBV19	TRBJ2-7
TGTGCCAGCAGTGAGGGACAGGGAAGGAACGAGCAGTACTTC	CASSEGQGRNEQYF	-	TRBD1	TRBV6-5	TRBJ2-7
TGTGCCAGCAGCTTAGTCGGCAGGGGGAACACTGAAGCTTTCTTT	CASSLVGRGNTEAFF	-	-	TRBV7-9	TRBJ1-1
TGTGCCAGCAGCTCCTACGACAGGGGGCGGTCTAATGAAAAACTGTTTTTT	CASSSYDRGRSNEKLFF	-	TRBD1	TRBV7-2	TRBJ1-4
TGTGCCAGCAGCCCCCCCCGCGCGGAAAAAGGAAGCTCTGGAAACACCATATATTTT	CASSPPRAEKGSSGNTIYF	-	-	TRBV14	TRBJ1-3
TGTGCCAGCAGTTCCATCTCCGGGACTAGCTCCTACGAGCAGTACTTC	CASSSISGTSSYEQYF	-	TRBD2	TRBV28	TRBJ2-7
TGTGCCAGCAGCCAGGAGACAGGGGGCACCAAAAACATTCAGTACTTC	CASSQETGGTKNIQYF	-	TRBD1	TRBV7-2	TRBJ2-4
TGTGCCAGCAGTGACAAGGCACGGTTGAACACTGAAGCTTTCTTT	CASSDKARLNTEAFF	-	-	TRBV6-1	TRBJ1-1
TGTGCCAGCAGGCCCTCTGGGTTCCAAGAGACCCAGTACTTC	CASRPSGFQETQYF	-	-	TRBV6-6	TRBJ2-5
TGTGCCAGCAGCTTCCCAGGACTAGCGGGGTCTATTGAGCAGTTCTTC	CASSFPGLAGSIEQFF	many	TRBD2	TRBV7-9	TRBJ2-1